The 4 T cell receptor beta chains below all came from one sample that was sequenced in a study of Graves' ophthalmopathy and Graves' hyperthyroidism. Amplification from RNA transcripts yielded the TCR beta CDR3 regions. After a first-round RT-PCR with HTBI primers, a second-round multiplex PCR was run. One entry per CDR3 protein results from TCRdb running MiXCR on the multiplex PCR reads. The sample has around 400,000 distinct CDR3 sequences, around 18% seen once. The sequenced sample was peripheral blood. All receptors come from a woman aged 18 to 35 with Graves' ophthalmopathy.

This clonotype was seen at least ten times. The chain combines TRBV12-3 or TRBV12-4 with TRBJ1-1; TRBD1 matches at 11 bases. There are 19 residues in the CDR3. V shed 2 bases, J shed 1 base, and the junction held 12 bases outside the gene matches. The CDR3 is CASSLRSWGQGVPNTEAFF. CDR3 DNA: TGTGCCAGCAGTTTAAGGAGTTGGGGACAGGGGGTGCCGAACACTGAAGCTTTCTTT.

This clonotype was counted at least ten times. V usage is TRBV29-1 and J usage is TRBJ1-1; 8 bases agree with TRBD1. This CDR3 has 18 residues. Germline CDR1 and CDR2: SQVTM and ANQGSEA. Unmatched junction bases numbered 16, after V lost 4 bases and J lost 0 bases. The CDR3 sequence: CSVANRFQGAMVNTEAFF. For the CDR3, the DNA is TGCAGCGTTGCCAATCGATTTCAGGGGGCAATGGTGAACACTGAAGCTTTCTTT.

This clonotype was seen many times. J is TRBJ1-5 and V is TRBV27, with D maybe TRBD1 (6 bases). V shed 5 bases and J shed 4 bases, with 15 bases lying between them. This CDR3 region has 15 residues. The germline gives CDR1 MNHEY, CDR2 SMNVEV (reference sequence). CDR3 sequence (DNA): TGTGCCAGCAGTATGGGGACAATGTGGAATCAGCCCCAGCATTTT. Residues: CASSMGTMWNQPQHF.

This clonotype was found many times. The J gene is TRBJ2-7, the V gene TRBV29-1, with no clear D. Trimming removed 4 bases at V and 4 bases at J, with 8 bases between. CDR1 and CDR2 (germline): SQVTM, ANQGSEA. The CDR3 length is 11 residues. The CDR3 reads CSVGQVYEQYF. DNA of the CDR3: TGCAGCGTTGGGCAGGTGTACGAGCAGTACTTC.